The sequence of this T cell receptor (beta chain) was determined in a study of shared clonotypes between healthy human individuals. The CDR3 runs 15 residues. The germline gives CDR1 MGHRA, CDR2 YSYEKL. The V end was cut by 0 bases, the J end by 2 bases, with 11 bases between. Assay used: immunoSEQ multiplex PCR; TCRdb lists only in-frame clones, some missing. The sample contains approximately 500,000 clones, nearly 80% of which appear only once. The sample consisted of PBMCs. The rearrangement links TRBV4-1 to TRBJ2-7; D is undetermined. This TCR was sampled from a woman aged 35 to 49 in good health. Some clones in this sample may be carry-over from other donors' samples. This CDR3 reads CASSQDWARPYEQYF. CDR3 bases: TGCGCCAGCAGCCAAGATTGGGCCAGACCCTACGAGCAGTACTTC.